This TCR beta chain was obtained from a study of T cell changes during pregnancy in multiple sclerosis. Assay used: immunoSEQ multiplex PCR; TCRdb lists only in-frame clones, some missing. Of about 33,000 clones listed, approximately 91% are singletons. The germline CDR1 and CDR2 sequences are MDHEN and SYDVKM. The CDR3 runs 12 residues. Trimming shortened V by 3 bases and J by 7 bases, and 9 bases separated the two germline ends. The clonotype comes from a female donor in good health, enrolled as a control in a pregnancy study. The chain has TRBV28 and TRBJ1-2; D possibly corresponds to TRBD1 (5 bases). The sample in question was CD4+ T cells from peripheral blood mononuclear cells, obtained in the third trimester of pregnancy. The CDR3 sequence: CASSLVGGGYTF. The CDR3 nucleotides read TGTGCCAGCAGTTTGGTCGGGGGTGGCTACACCTTC.